The present T cell receptor (beta chain) was sequenced within a study of blood T cell repertoires in COVID-19. The table lists this clone with a few counts. CDR3 length equals 18 residues. Germline V gives CDR1 LGHNA, CDR2 YNFKEQ. Deletions cut 1 base from V and 3 bases from J, with 19 bases between. Per the authors' pipeline: Estimation of nucleated cell counts relied on the amplification of reference gene primers. Clones were read by immunoSEQ multiplex PCR, and TCRdb kept only the in-frame ones, dropping some. From that table come the V and J calls and clone size; the DNA was used to work out D and trimming. The profile covers 150,000 to 200,000 clones, with 89% appearing a single time and roughly 0.77% taken by the ten largest. Cohorts were determined from participant-reported clinical history.

This chain links TRBV4-2 with TRBJ2-1, with a possible D match to TRBD2 (5 bases). The clonotype comes from a woman aged 18-29 years who had recovered from COVID-19. The specimen sequenced was PBMCs or T cells enriched from blood (not recorded which). CDR3 in amino acids: CASSQGGTDGVGYNEQFF. The CDR3 region has the DNA TGTGCCAGCAGCCAAGGTGGTACGGACGGGGTGGGCTACAATGAGCAGTTCTTC.